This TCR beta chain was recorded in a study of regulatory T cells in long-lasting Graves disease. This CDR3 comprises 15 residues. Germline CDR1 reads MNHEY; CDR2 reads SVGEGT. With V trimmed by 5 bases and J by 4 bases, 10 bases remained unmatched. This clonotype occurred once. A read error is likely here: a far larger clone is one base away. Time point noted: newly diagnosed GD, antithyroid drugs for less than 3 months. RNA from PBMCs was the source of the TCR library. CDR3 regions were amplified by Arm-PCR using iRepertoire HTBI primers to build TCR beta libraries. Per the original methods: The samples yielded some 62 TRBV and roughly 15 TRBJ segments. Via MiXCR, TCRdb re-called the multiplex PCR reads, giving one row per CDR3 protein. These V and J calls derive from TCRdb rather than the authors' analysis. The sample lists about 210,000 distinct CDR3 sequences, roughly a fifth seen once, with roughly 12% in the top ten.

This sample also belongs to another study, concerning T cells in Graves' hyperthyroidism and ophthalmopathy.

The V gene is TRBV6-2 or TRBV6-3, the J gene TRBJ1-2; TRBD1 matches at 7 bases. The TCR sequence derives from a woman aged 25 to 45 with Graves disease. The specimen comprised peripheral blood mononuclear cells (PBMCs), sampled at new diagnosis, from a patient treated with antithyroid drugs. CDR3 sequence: CASSETTDRFYGYTF. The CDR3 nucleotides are TGTGCCAGCAGTGAAACCACGGACAGGTTCTATGGCTACACCTTC.